This T cell receptor beta chain was sequenced for a study of tumor-infiltrating lymphocytes in localized non-small cell lung cancer. Whole-study findings and limits: Available tissue quantity limited TCR sequencing to a patient subset. No link was found between tumor T-cell fraction and recurrence-free survival.

Note on this clone: Its antigen is unidentified.

The CDR3 sequence is 15 residues long. Germline V gene lookup returns CDR1 SNHLY and CDR2 FYNNEI. After removal of 10 bases from V and 0 bases from J, the junction contained 12 bases not matched to a gene. TCRdb keeps only in-frame clones here, not all; method: immunoSEQ multiplex PCR. The sample lists approximately 5,700 clones, 81% occurring once. The specimen sequenced was lung tumor tissue. V usage is TRBV2 and J usage is TRBJ2-7; TRBD2 matches at 7 bases. The receptor was isolated from a human donor with non-small cell lung cancer. The DNA for the CDR3 is TGTGCCACTTTACCGGGAGGCCTTAGCTCCTACGAGCAGTACTTC. Its translation is CATLPGGLSSYEQYF. Combining the CDR3 with reference TRBV2 and TRBJ2-7 gives the whole variable domain EPEVTQTPSHQVTQMGQEVILRCVPISNHLYFYWYRQILGQKVEFLVSFYNNEISEKSEIFDDQFSVERPDGSNFTLKIRSTKLEDSAMYFCATLPGGLSSYEQYFGPGTRLTVT.